Listed here are 19 T cell receptor beta chains from one sample, sequenced in a study of blood T cell repertoires in COVID-19. Using immunoSEQ multiplex PCR, the repertoire was profiled, and TCRdb retains in-frame clones only, with some absent. This table has approximately 170,000 clones, around 80% appearing once. Material: peripheral blood. These TCRs come from a woman older than 75 with acute or convalescent COVID-19.

The CDR3 bases are TGTGCCAGCAGTCGACTCTACGAGCAGTACTTC. Its translation is CASSRLYEQYF. V usage is TRBV6-2 or TRBV6-3 and J usage is TRBJ2-7; D is ambiguous. This CDR3 has 11 residues. Germline V gene sequence: CDR1 MNHEY, CDR2 SVGEGT. V was clipped by 5 bases and J by 3 bases, with 5 bases between them.

The V and J genes are TRBV7-9 and TRBJ1-2, with 8 nucleotides matching TRBD1. Germline V CDR1 and CDR2: SEHNR, FQNEAQ (reference sequence). The CDR3 sequence is 14 residues long. V shed 4 bases, J shed 6 bases, and the junction held 7 bases outside the gene matches. The CDR3 loop reads CASSSGGALDGYTF. Here the CDR3 DNA reads TGTGCCAGCAGCTCAGGGGGCGCTTTAGATGGCTACACCTTC. Filled out from reference TRBV7-9 and TRBJ1-2, the complete variable domain reads DTGVSQNPRHKITKRGQNVTFRCDPISEHNRLYWYRQTLGQGPEFLTYFQNEAQLEKSRLLSDRFSAERPKGSFSTLEIQRTEQGDSAMYLCASSSGGALDGYTFGSGTRLTVV.

V usage is TRBV3-1 (or the pseudogene TRBV3-2) and J usage is TRBJ1-1; D remains ambiguous. CDR3 size: 15 residues. Trimming stripped 4 bases from V and 0 bases from J, with 12 bases between. CDR1 is LGHDT and CDR2 is YNNKEL in the germline V gene (reference sequence). CDR3 sequence reads: CASSPYLRLNTEAFF. The CDR3 coding sequence is TGTGCCAGCAGCCCATATCTCAGGCTGAACACTGAAGCTTTCTTT.

The V gene is TRBV9, the J gene TRBJ1-2; 11 bases fit TRBD1. From germline, CDR1 is SGDLS and CDR2 YYNGEE. CDR3 length equals 14 residues. The V gene end was trimmed by 4 bases and the J gene end by 8 bases; junction bases not matched to a gene: 7. The CDR3, as DNA: TGTGCCAGCAGCCCAGGACAGGGGGCGTTCGGCTACACCTTC. This codes for CASSPGQGAFGYTF.

V usage is TRBV6-5 and J usage is TRBJ1-4, with D tentatively TRBD1 (5 bases). This CDR3 is 14 amino acids long. V was cut by 5 bases and J by 11 bases, with 18 bases left in between. Germline values: CDR1 MNHEY, CDR2 SVGAGI. The CDR3 reads CASSQRSGVGKLFF. CDR3 sequence (DNA): TGTGCCAGCAGTCAACGCTCGGGGGTCGGGAAACTGTTTTTT.

Only a few counts were recorded for this clone. The J gene is TRBJ2-3, the V gene TRBV6-2 or TRBV6-3, with TRBD2 matching 10 bases. Germline trimming cut 5 bases from V and 7 bases from J; bases unmatched to any gene: 12. Germline CDR1 is MNHEY and CDR2 is SVGEGT. The CDR3 has 16 residues. The DNA for the CDR3 is TGTGCCAGCAGTGGCCATAGCGGGGGGTCCGTGTATACGCAGTATTTT. Its protein is CASSGHSGGSVYTQYF.

The chain is built from TRBV9 and TRBJ1-6, with 8 positions matching TRBD1. Germline trimming cut 4 bases from V and 8 bases from J; bases unmatched to any gene: 2. This CDR3 contains 13 residues. Germline CDR1 and CDR2: SGDLS and YYNGEE. This CDR3 is CASSPTGDSPLHF. The CDR3 bases are TGTGCCAGCAGCCCGACAGGGGATTCACCCCTCCACTTT.

This clone was counted only a few times. The chain carries TRBV4-1 and TRBJ2-7; a possible D gene is TRBD2 (6 bases). V was cut by 6 bases and J by 0 bases, with 15 bases left in between. The CDR3 spans 15 residues. Germline V gene lookup returns CDR1 MGHRA and CDR2 YSYEKL. CDR3 DNA: TGCGCCAGCAGAGATTTAGGGCGGGACTCCTACGAGCAGTACTTC. Residues: CASRDLGRDSYEQYF.

This clone has ten or more counts. The chain has TRBV7-3 and TRBJ1-1; D is uncertain. Trimming cost V 5 bases and J 3 bases, with 22 bases left between them. There are 17 residues in the CDR3. Per germline, CDR1 SGHTA and CDR2 FQGTGA. The CDR3 DNA reads TGTGCCAGCAGCCGGCGGGGATTCGGAGGGAGGCACACTGAAGCTTTCTTT. Translated: CASSRRGFGGRHTEAFF. The full variable domain, with the rest looked up from reference TRBV7-3 and TRBJ1-1, is GAGVSQTPSNKVTEKGKYVELRCDPISGHTALYWYRQSLGQGPEFLIYFQGTGAADDSGLPNDRFFAVRPEGSVSTLKIQRTERGDSAVYLCASSRRGFGGRHTEAFFGQGTRLTVV.

This clone was seen once. This chain links TRBV3-1 (or the pseudogene TRBV3-2) with TRBJ2-2, with TRBD2 as a possible D gene (5 bases). The CDR3 runs 14 residues. The germline V gene encodes CDR1 LGHDT and CDR2 YNNKEL (reference sequence). Deletions cut 5 bases from V and 2 bases from J, with 9 bases between. This chain's CDR3 is CASSADSNTGELFF. For the CDR3, the DNA is TGTGCCAGCAGCGCGGACTCTAACACCGGGGAGCTGTTTTTT.

This clone was recorded once. This sequence joins TRBV18 and TRBJ2-2, with D perhaps TRBD2 (5 bases). The CDR3 length is 15 residues. V lost 2 bases and J lost 4, with 11 bases in between. Germline CDR1 and CDR2: KGHSH and LQKENI. The CDR3 region has the DNA TGTGCCAGCTCACCAAACACCGGAGGCACCGGGGAGCTGTTTTTT. This translates into CASSPNTGGTGELFF.

This clone was counted a single time. J is TRBJ2-7 and V is TRBV29-1; 9 positions agree with TRBD2. Trimming cost V 3 bases and J 7 bases; bases outside gene matches: 4. Germline-derived CDR1 and CDR2 are SQVTM and ANQGSEA. The CDR3 length is 12 residues. The CDR3 DNA follows: TGCAGCGTTGATGTTCTAGCGGGAGAGCAGTACTTC. It specifies CSVDVLAGEQYF.

This sequence joins TRBV19 and TRBJ1-6, with 9 bases matching TRBD1. Germline V gene sequence: CDR1 LNHDA, CDR2 SQIVND (reference sequence). The CDR3 totals 17 residues. Trimming took 6 bases from V and 0 from J; bases not matched to a gene: 6. CDR3 nucleotides: TGTGCCAGTAGCGGACAGGGGCTCCACTCCTATAATTCACCCCTCCACTTT. Its protein product is CASSGQGLHSYNSPLHF.

V is TRBV6-6 and J is TRBJ1-1; 9 positions match TRBD1. Trimming took 7 bases from V and 2 from J; bases not matched to a gene: 11. There are 16 residues in the CDR3. Germline V gives CDR1 MNHNY, CDR2 SVGAGI (reference sequence). DNA of the CDR3: TGTGCCAGCAAACACACAGGGGGCATCGGTAACACTGAAGCTTTCTTT. Protein: CASKHTGGIGNTEAFF.

J is TRBJ2-3 and V is TRBV9; a possible D gene is TRBD2 (6 bases). The V gene lost 4 bases and the J gene lost 0 bases, with 18 bases spanning the gap. The CDR3 contains 17 residues. In germline, CDR1 is SGDLS, CDR2 YYNGEE. CDR3 DNA sequence: TGTGCCAGCAGCCTAGTGGGGGGAGCCCTTAGCACAGATACGCAGTATTTT. Translating gives CASSLVGGALSTDTQYF. The whole variable domain, remainder taken from reference TRBV9 and TRBJ2-3, is DSGVTQTPKHLITATGQRVTLRCSPRSGDLSVYWYQQSLDQGLQFLIQYYNGEERAKGNILERFSAQQFPDLHSELNLSSLELGDSALYFCASSLVGGALSTDTQYFGPGTRLTVL.

The genes are TRBV5-8 and TRBJ2-7, with 8 bases matching TRBD1. Germline CDR1 reads SGHTS; CDR2 reads YDEGEE. The CDR3 is made up of 14 amino acids. Losses at the gene ends were 5 bases for V and 2 bases for J; bases not matched to a gene: 6. CDR3 sequence: CASRWTGTTYEQYF. The CDR3, as DNA: TGTGCCAGCAGATGGACAGGGACCACCTACGAGCAGTACTTC.

The J gene is TRBJ1-1, the V gene TRBV25-1, with unresolved D. The CDR3 is 12 amino acids. Trimming pared 8 bases from V and 3 bases from J, leaving 10 bases between. CDR1 and CDR2 (germline): MGHDK, SYGVNS. The CDR3 coding sequence is TGTGCCAGCTGGGCGACGGACACTGAAGCTTTCTTT. Translation gives CASWATDTEAFF.

This clone is a singleton in its sample. The chain uses TRBV27 and TRBJ2-1, with D possibly matching TRBD1 (5 bases). The V gene's germline CDR1 is MNHEY and CDR2 SMNVEV (reference sequence). The CDR3 is made up of 15 amino acids. V was clipped by 2 bases and J by 2 bases, with 10 bases between them. The DNA for the CDR3 is TGTGCCAGCAGTTTAAAGGGGTTTGCCTACAATGAGCAGTTCTTC. This translates into CASSLKGFAYNEQFF.

The V and J genes are TRBV9 and TRBJ1-5, with TRBD1 identical over 7 bases. CDR1 and CDR2 from the germline V gene are SGDLS and YYNGEE. With V trimmed by 3 bases and J by 3 bases, 3 bases remained unmatched. CDR3 length: 14 amino acids. The CDR3 sequence: CASSDGTDNQPQHF. CDR3 DNA: TGTGCCAGCAGCGACGGGACAGACAATCAGCCCCAGCATTTT.